The clone carrying this T cell receptor (beta chain) was counted only a few times. 60 Vbeta and 13 Jbeta primers were used in PCR. Clones were read by immunoSEQ multiplex PCR, and TCRdb kept only the in-frame ones, dropping some. The sample yields roughly 130,000 clones, approximately 8.7% seen once. This CDR3 is built from 13 residues. Germline V CDR1 and CDR2: SEHNR, FQNEAQ (reference sequence). With 0 bases removed from V and 9 bases from J, the gap between germline ends came to 11 bases. This sample was included in a study of cytomegalovirus exposure and HLA in healthy donors. This rearrangement joins TRBV7-9 to TRBJ1-1; D call uncertain. This clonotype was sampled from a man aged 40-50 years in good health and CMV-seronegative. The material sequenced was PBMCs. In DNA, the CDR3 is TGTGCCAGCAGCTTAGCGCGGGTACCACAAGCTTTCTTT. Amino acid sequence: CASSLARVPQAFF. Together with reference TRBV7-9 and TRBJ1-1, the CDR3 gives the full variable domain: DTGVSQNPRHKITKRGQNVTFRCDPISEHNRLYWYRQTLGQGPEFLTYFQNEAQLEKSRLLSDRFSAERPKGSFSTLEIQRTEQGDSAMYLCASSLARVPQAFFGQGTRLTVV.